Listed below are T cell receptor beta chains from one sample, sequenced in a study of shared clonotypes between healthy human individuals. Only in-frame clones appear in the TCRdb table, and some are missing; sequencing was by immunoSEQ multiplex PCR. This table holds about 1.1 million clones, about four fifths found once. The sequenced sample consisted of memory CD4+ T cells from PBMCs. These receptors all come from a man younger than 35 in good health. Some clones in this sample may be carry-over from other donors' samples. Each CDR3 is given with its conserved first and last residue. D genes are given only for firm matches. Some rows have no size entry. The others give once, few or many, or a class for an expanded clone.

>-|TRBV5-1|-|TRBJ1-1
CASSWEQGNTEAFF
TGCGCCAGCAGCTGGGAACAGGGTAACACTGAAGCTTTCTTT
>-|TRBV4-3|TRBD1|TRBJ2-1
CASSQDTGGGQFF
TGCGCCAGCAGCCAGGATACAGGGGGTGGGCAGTTCTTC
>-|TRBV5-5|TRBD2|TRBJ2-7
CASRLRSGSLSYEQYF
TGTGCCAGCAGATTACGGAGCGGGAGCCTCTCCTACGAGCAGTACTTC
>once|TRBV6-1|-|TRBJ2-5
CASRKQGLETQYF
TGTGCCAGCAGAAAACAGGGCCTGGAGACCCAGTACTTC
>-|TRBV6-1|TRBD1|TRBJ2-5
CASSPGTGRETQYF
TGTGCCAGCAGCCCCGGGACAGGGAGGGAGACCCAGTACTTC
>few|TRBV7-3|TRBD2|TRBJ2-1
CASSLSGVLAGGNNEQFF
TGTGCCAGCAGCTTAAGCGGGGTCCTAGCGGGAGGTAACAATGAGCAGTTCTTC
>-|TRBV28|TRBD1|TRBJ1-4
CASSFHPGQGHEKLFF
TGTGCCAGCAGTTTCCATCCGGGACAGGGACACGAAAAACTGTTTTTT
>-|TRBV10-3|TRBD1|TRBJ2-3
CAISGEQGTDTQYF
TGTGCCATCAGTGGGGAACAGGGGACAGATACGCAGTATTTT
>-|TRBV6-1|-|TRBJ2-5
CASSALVAGPQETQYF
TGTGCCAGCAGTGCGCTTGTAGCAGGACCACAAGAGACCCAGTACTTC
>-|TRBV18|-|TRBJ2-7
CASSPQRIYEQYF
TGTGCCAGCTCACCGCAGAGAATCTACGAGCAGTACTTC
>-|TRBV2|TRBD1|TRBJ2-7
CASEPGQGHYEQYF
TGTGCCAGCGAGCCGGGACAGGGGCACTACGAGCAGTACTTC
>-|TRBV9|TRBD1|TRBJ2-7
CASSATGSAYEQYF
TGTGCCAGCAGCGCGACAGGGTCAGCCTACGAGCAGTACTTC
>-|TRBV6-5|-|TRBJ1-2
CASSYSRTLGYTF
TGTGCCAGCAGTTACTCGAGGACGCTCGGCTACACCTTC
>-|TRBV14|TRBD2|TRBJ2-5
CASSRRLAGNQETQYF
TGTGCCAGCAGCCGCCGACTAGCGGGAAATCAAGAGACCCAGTACTTC
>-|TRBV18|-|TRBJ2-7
CASSPPPTGPSYEQYF
TGTGCCAGCTCACCCCCGCCCACCGGCCCGTCCTACGAGCAGTACTTC
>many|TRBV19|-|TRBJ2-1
CASSSSTGRYYNEQFF
TGTGCCAGTAGTAGTTCGACAGGGAGGTACTACAATGAGCAGTTCTTC
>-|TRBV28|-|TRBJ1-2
CASRTYTYGYTF
TGTGCCAGTAGGACCTACACGTATGGCTACACCTTC
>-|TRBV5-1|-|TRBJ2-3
CASSLLQSTDTQYF
TGCGCCAGCAGCTTGTTACAGTCCACAGATACGCAGTATTTT
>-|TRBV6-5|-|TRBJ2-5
CASSPETETQYF
TGTGCCAGCAGCCCGGAGACGGAGACCCAGTACTTC
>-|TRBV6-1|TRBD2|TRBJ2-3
CASSVTSGSLTDTQYF
TGTGCCAGCAGTGTAACTAGCGGGAGTCTGACAGATACGCAGTATTTT
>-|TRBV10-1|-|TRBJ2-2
CASSESGGGTGELFF
TGCGCCAGCAGTGAGTCCGGGGGAGGAACCGGGGAGCTGTTTTTT
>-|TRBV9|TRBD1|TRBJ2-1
CASGQVNGGEQFF
TGTGCCAGTGGACAGGTCAACGGAGGCGAGCAGTTCTTC
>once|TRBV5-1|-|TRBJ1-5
CASSPGLGNQPQHF
TGCGCCAGCAGCCCTGGACTAGGCAATCAGCCCCAGCATTTT
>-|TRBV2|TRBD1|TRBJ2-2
CASSRDRAPTGELFF
TGTGCCAGCAGTCGGGACAGGGCTCCGACCGGGGAGCTGTTTTTT
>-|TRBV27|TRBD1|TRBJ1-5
CASSPGTEGQPQHF
TGTGCCAGCAGCCCCGGGACAGAAGGTCAGCCCCAGCATTTT
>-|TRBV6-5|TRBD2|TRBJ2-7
CAVRAGTSGAYEQYF
TGTGCGGTACGTGCCGGGACTAGCGGAGCCTACGAGCAGTACTTC
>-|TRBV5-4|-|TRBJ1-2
CASSLVGSGGYTF
TGTGCCAGCAGCTTGGTCGGGTCAGGAGGCTACACCTTC
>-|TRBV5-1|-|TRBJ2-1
CASSLWILRFF
TGCGCCAGCAGCTTGTGGATTCTCAGGTTCTTC
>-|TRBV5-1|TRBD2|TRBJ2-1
CASSSRRTSGRRGYNEQFF
TGCGCCAGCAGCTCCCGCCGGACTAGCGGGAGAAGGGGCTACAATGAGCAGTTCTTC
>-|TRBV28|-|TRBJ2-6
CASRTRGPGANVLTF
TGTGCCAGCAGAACTCGGGGGCCCGGGGCCAACGTCCTGACTTTC
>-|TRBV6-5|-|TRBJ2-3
CASSTPKSDTQYF
TGTGCCAGCAGCACCCCTAAGTCAGATACGCAGTATTTT
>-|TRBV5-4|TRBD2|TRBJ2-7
CASSLARGGEQYF
TGTGCCAGCAGCTTGGCCCGCGGGGGGGAGCAGTACTTC
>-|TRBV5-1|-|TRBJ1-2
CASSQINSGANDGYTF
TGCGCCAGCAGCCAGATAAATTCAGGGGCGAACGATGGCTACACCTTC
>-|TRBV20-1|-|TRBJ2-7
CSATLANEQYF
TGCAGTGCTACGTTGGCAAACGAGCAGTACTTC
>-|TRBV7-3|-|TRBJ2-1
CASSPRQSSYNEQFF
TGTGCCAGCAGCCCCCGTCAGAGCTCCTACAATGAGCAGTTCTTC
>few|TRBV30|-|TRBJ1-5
CAWRQGLSNQPQHF
TGTGCCTGGAGGCAGGGTTTATCCAATCAGCCCCAGCATTTT
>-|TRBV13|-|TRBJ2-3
CASSSVPGKGSDTQYF
TGTGCCAGCAGCTCTGTTCCAGGGAAGGGGTCAGATACGCAGTATTTT
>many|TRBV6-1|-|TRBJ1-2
CASSIVREFDYGYTF
TGTGCCAGCAGTATTGTCAGGGAATTCGACTATGGCTACACCTTC
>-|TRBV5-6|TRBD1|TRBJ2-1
CASTKGQYNNEQFF
TGTGCCAGCACCAAGGGACAGTACAATAATGAGCAGTTCTTC
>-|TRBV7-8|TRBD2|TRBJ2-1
CASSSRGLAGGGNEQFF
TGTGCCAGCAGCTCCCGGGGACTAGCGGGAGGGGGTAATGAGCAGTTCTTC
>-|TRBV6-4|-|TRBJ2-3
CASSATASTDTQYF
TGTGCCAGCAGTGCGACAGCTAGCACAGATACGCAGTATTTT
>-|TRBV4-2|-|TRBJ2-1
CASSQVLGNEQFF
TGTGCCAGCAGCCAAGTACTCGGGAATGAGCAGTTCTTC
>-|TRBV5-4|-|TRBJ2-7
CASSFAGRYEQYF
TGTGCCAGCAGCTTTGCAGGGCGATACGAGCAGTACTTC
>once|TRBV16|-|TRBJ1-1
CASSQQFSMNTEAFF
TGTGCCAGCAGCCAACAATTCAGCATGAACACTGAAGCTTTCTTT
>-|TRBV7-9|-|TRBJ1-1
CASSPGQTLMNTEAFF
TGTGCCAGCAGCCCAGGACAGACCCTCATGAACACTGAAGCTTTCTTT
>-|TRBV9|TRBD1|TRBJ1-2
CASSGGTGDYGYTF
TGTGCCAGCAGCGGCGGGACAGGGGACTATGGCTACACCTTC
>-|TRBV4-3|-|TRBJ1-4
CASSLAWGDSNEKLFF
TGCGCCAGCAGCCTAGCTTGGGGGGACTCTAATGAAAAACTGTTTTTT
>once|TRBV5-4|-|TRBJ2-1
CASSTRDASFYNEQFF
TGTGCCAGCAGCACCCGGGACGCCTCATTCTACAATGAGCAGTTCTTC
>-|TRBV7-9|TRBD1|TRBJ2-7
CASSSLGQGRPGEQYF
TGTGCCAGCAGCTCACTCGGACAGGGCCGCCCGGGGGAGCAGTACTTC
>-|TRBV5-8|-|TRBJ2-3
CASSQHSGRRIVGADTQYF
TGTGCCAGCAGCCAACACTCAGGGAGGAGGATTGTTGGAGCAGATACGCAGTATTTT
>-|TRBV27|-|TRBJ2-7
CASAFLARNPYEQYF
TGTGCCAGCGCCTTTCTAGCGCGGAATCCCTACGAGCAGTACTTC
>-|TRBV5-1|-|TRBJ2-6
CASSLARRTNVLTF
TGCGCCAGCAGCTTGGCCCGAAGGACCAACGTCCTGACTTTC
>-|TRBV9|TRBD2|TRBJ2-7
CASSPGLAGGWYEQYF
TGTGCCAGCAGCCCGGGACTAGCGGGAGGTTGGTACGAGCAGTACTTC
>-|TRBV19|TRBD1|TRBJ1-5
CASSRMVTGANQPQHF
TGTGCCAGTAGTCGGATGGTGACAGGGGCTAATCAGCCCCAGCATTTT